Shown below are 28 T cell receptor beta chains from a single sample sequenced in a study of OX40 agonist ivuxolimab in advanced cancers. TCRdb's copy holds only in-frame clones and misses some; the assay was immunoSEQ multiplex PCR. This table holds around 100,000 clones, 95% to 96% found once. The input for sequencing was CD4+ or CD8+ T cells sorted from blood, taken in a trial of the OX40 agonist ivuxolimab. These receptors were collected from an adult with an advanced solid tumor such as melanoma, head and neck, liver or kidney cancer.

The V gene is TRBV7-9, the J gene TRBJ2-7; D is perhaps TRBD1 or TRBD2 (5 bases each). The germline CDR1 and CDR2 sequences are SEHNR and FQNEAQ (reference sequence). This CDR3 is built from 12 residues. The V and J ends lost 6 bases and 3 bases respectively, with 9 bases between them. The CDR3 coding sequence is TGTGCCAGCAGTTATGGGGGCTACGAGCAGTACTTC. Translation gives CASSYGGYEQYF.

A note on this clone: The same CDR3 arises from other DNA sequences in this sample as well. The chain has TRBV5-4 and TRBJ2-7; 7 bases are shared with TRBD2. Germline CDR1 is SGHNT and CDR2 is YYREEE (reference sequence). V shed 2 bases and J 4 bases; nucleotides not matched to a gene: 3. The CDR3 contains 13 residues. The CDR3: CASSFGGSYEQYF. CDR3 bases: TGTGCCAGCAGCTTTGGCGGGAGTTACGAGCAGTACTTC.

This clone occurred once. The genes are TRBV7-6 and TRBJ2-2; 8 bases match TRBD1. The ends lost 6 bases at V and 3 bases at J; junction bases unmatched: 3. Germline V CDR1 and CDR2: SGHVS, FNYEAQ. The CDR3 consists of 14 residues. The CDR3, as DNA: TGTGCCAGCAGGGAGACAGGGGACACCGGGGAGCTGTTTTTT. This sequence encodes CASRETGDTGELFF.

This chain connects TRBV7-9 to TRBJ1-2; D unresolved. Germline assignment: CDR1 SEHNR and CDR2 FQNEAQ (reference sequence). V shed 0 bases and J shed 4 bases, with 15 bases lying between them. This CDR3 has 16 residues. This chain's CDR3 is CASSLAAEGPAYGYTF. The CDR3 nucleotides are TGTGCCAGCAGCTTAGCGGCGGAAGGGCCTGCCTATGGCTACACCTTC.

The V gene is TRBV5-4, the J gene TRBJ1-2, with 7 bases identical to TRBD1. This CDR3 spans 13 amino acids. Germline CDR1 and CDR2: SGHNT and YYREEE (reference sequence). V trimming: 0 bases; J trimming: 8 bases; junction bases outside the gene matches: 4. CDR3 loop: CASSLGQGVGYTF. The CDR3 DNA follows: TGTGCCAGCAGCTTGGGACAGGGCGTCGGCTACACCTTC.

This clone was detected only once. The chain joins TRBV4-1 to TRBJ1-6; D call uncertain. Trimming took 1 base from V and 9 from J, leaving 16 bases between them. The CDR3 loop spans 16 amino acids. CDR1 is MGHRA, CDR2 YSYEKL, per germline. Here the CDR3 DNA reads TGCGCCAGCAGCCAAGCGATCGATATGGCGGGTTCACCCCTCCACTTT. This gives the protein CASSQAIDMAGSPLHF.

V is TRBV5-1 and J is TRBJ1-1, with a weak D call TRBD1 (6 bases). This CDR3 region has 13 residues. V lost 5 bases, J lost 1 base, and 9 bases lay in between. CDR1 is SGHRS and CDR2 is YFSETQ in the germline V gene. The CDR3 loop is CASSSTGNTEAFF. CDR3 DNA: TGCGCCAGCAGTTCGACAGGGAACACTGAAGCTTTCTTT.

The chain couples TRBV7-7 to TRBJ2-2, with D maybe TRBD2 (7 bases). Germline loops: CDR1 SSHAT, CDR2 FNYEAQ (reference sequence). V lost 5 bases, J lost 5 bases, and 15 bases lay in between. The CDR3 is 15 residues long. CDR3 sequence (DNA): TGTGCCAGCAGCCTCGCCAGGGGAGGGACCGGGGAGCTGTTTTTT. Its translation: CASSLARGGTGELFF. The entire variable domain, with the rest obtained from reference TRBV7-7 and TRBJ2-2, is as follows: GAGVSQSPRYKVTKRGQDVTLRCDPISSHATLYWYQQALGQGPEFLTYFNYEAQPDKSGLPSDRFSAERPEGSISTLTIQRTEQRDSAMYRCASSLARGGTGELFFGEGSRLTVL.

CDR3 bases: TGTGCCAGCAGCCTAAGCGGGGATCTAGAGACCCAGTACTTC. Its protein product is CASSLSGDLETQYF. J is TRBJ2-5 and V is TRBV5-6, with 7 bases that match TRBD2. The CDR3 totals 14 residues. Germline V lookup: CDR1 SGHDT, CDR2 YYEEEE. V trimming: 4 bases; J trimming: 4 bases; junction bases outside the gene matches: 7.

This clone was recorded only once. The chain joins TRBV4-2 to TRBJ1-1; D not resolved. Germline CDR1 reads LGHNA; CDR2 reads YNFKEQ. Between the trimmed V and J ends, which lost 0 bases and 7 bases, there was a span of 9 bases. This CDR3 has 13 residues. The CDR3 DNA follows: TGTGCCAGCAGCCAAGATTTGGAAGGTGAAGCTTTCTTT. Translation gives CASSQDLEGEAFF.

The chain links TRBV7-9 to TRBJ2-7, with D possibly TRBD1 on 5 matching bases. Trimming shortened V by 4 bases and J by 2 bases, and 9 bases separated the two germline ends. The CDR3 contains 13 residues. Germline loops: CDR1 SEHNR, CDR2 FQNEAQ (reference sequence). CDR3 coding DNA: TGTGCCAGCAGCTGGTCAGGGACCTACGAGCAGTACTTC. Translating gives CASSWSGTYEQYF. Drawing the rest from reference TRBV7-9 and TRBJ2-7, the complete variable domain is DTGVSQNPRHKITKRGQNVTFRCDPISEHNRLYWYRQTLGQGPEFLTYFQNEAQLEKSRLLSDRFSAERPKGSFSTLEIQRTEQGDSAMYLCASSWSGTYEQYFGPGTRLTVT.

The rearrangement links TRBV7-3 to TRBJ2-7; D unresolved. Germline V lookup: CDR1 SGHTA, CDR2 FQGTGA. The CDR3 runs to 13 residues. Trimming left V 4 bases short and J 7 bases short, with 14 bases between. The DNA for the CDR3 is TGTGCCAGCAGCTCAACTCTCCCAGGAGAGCAGTACTTC. Amino acid sequence: CASSSTLPGEQYF.

V is TRBV28 and J is TRBJ1-5; tentatively, D is TRBD1 (5 bases). CDR1 is MDHEN, CDR2 SYDVKM, per germline. The V gene lost 8 bases and the J gene lost 6 bases, with 14 bases spanning the gap. The CDR3 length is 13 residues. DNA for the CDR3: TGTGCCAGCTCCTACTCGGGGCCTCAGCCCCAGCATTTT. Translating it yields CASSYSGPQPQHF.

The chain is built from TRBV11-2 and TRBJ2-7, with 7 nucleotides matching TRBD1. The CDR3 totals 13 residues. Per the germline V gene, CDR1 is SGHAT and CDR2 is FQNNGV. Losses at the gene ends were 3 bases for V and 4 bases for J; bases not matched to a gene: 3. CDR3 sequence (DNA): TGTGCCAGCAGCTTGGGACAGAGATACGAGCAGTACTTC. Translated: CASSLGQRYEQYF. Filled out from reference TRBV11-2 and TRBJ2-7, the complete variable domain reads EAGVAQSPRYKIIEKRQSVAFWCNPISGHATLYWYQQILGQGPKLLIQFQNNGVVDDSQLPKDRFSAERLKGVDSTLKIQPAKLEDSAVYLCASSLGQRYEQYFGPGTRLTVT.

This rearrangement joins TRBV28 to TRBJ1-2; 7 positions match TRBD1. Germline V lookup: CDR1 MDHEN, CDR2 SYDVKM. The junction had 4 bases not matched to a gene; V was cut back by 6 bases and J by 6 bases. The CDR3 contains 12 residues. As DNA, the CDR3 is TGTGCCAGCAGACAGGGGACCCATGGCTACACCTTC. It translates to CASRQGTHGYTF.

The chain carries TRBV9 and TRBJ1-3, with TRBD1 matching 10 bases. The J segment lost 4 bases and the V segment lost 0 bases, leaving 4 bases of the junction unmatched. The CDR3 is 16 residues long. Germline V gene data show CDR1 as SGDLS and CDR2 as YYNGEE. CDR3 amino acids: CASSVGGQGKGNTIYF. In DNA, the CDR3 is TGTGCCAGCAGCGTAGGGGGACAGGGGAAGGGAAACACCATATATTTT.

The rearrangement links TRBV6-4 to TRBJ1-2; D is perhaps TRBD1 (6 bases). V was shortened by 6 bases and J by 6 bases, with 20 bases between the two germline ends. CDR3 length: 15 amino acids. Germline lookup yields CDR1 MRHNA and CDR2 SNTAGT. The CDR3 nucleotides read TGTGCCAGCAGCGTCGACAGGATGGGGTCAAATGGCTACACCTTC. Translated, it gives CASSVDRMGSNGYTF.

This chain uses TRBV4-2 with TRBJ1-1; D remains ambiguous. Germline-derived CDR1 and CDR2 are LGHNA and YNFKEQ. Trimming removed 4 bases from V and 2 bases from J, with 17 bases in between. The CDR3 extends over 16 amino acids. The DNA of the CDR3 is TGTGCCAGCAGCCTCCTTAGGGCAGAATTTAACACTGAAGCTTTCTTT. Amino acids: CASSLLRAEFNTEAFF.

The V call is TRBV6-5, the J call TRBJ1-6, with a possible D match to TRBD1 (5 bases). Germline CDR1 MNHEY, CDR2 SVGAGI. The CDR3 is made up of 15 amino acids. V lost 6 bases and J 3 bases, leaving 12 bases between the germline ends. CDR3 region: CASSPTASYNSPLHF. Here the CDR3 DNA reads TGTGCCAGCAGCCCGACAGCCAGCTATAATTCACCCCTCCACTTT.

J is TRBJ2-5 and V is TRBV7-9, with 8 positions matching TRBD1. CDR3 length: 16 residues. Germline CDR1 is SEHNR and CDR2 is FQNEAQ (reference sequence). The ends lost 5 bases at V and 4 bases at J; junction bases unmatched: 12. Here the CDR3 reads CASSPNSGGLGETQYF. CDR3 nucleotides: TGTGCCAGCAGCCCGAACTCAGGGGGCTTGGGAGAGACCCAGTACTTC.

The chain employs TRBV6-5 and TRBJ2-7; weak D call: TRBD2 (6 bases). Germline CDR1 reads MNHEY; CDR2 reads SVGAGI. This CDR3 has 13 amino acids. V shed 0 bases and J shed 6 bases, with 9 bases lying between them. In DNA, the CDR3 is TGTGCCAGCAGTTACTCCTGGGGAGGCGAGCAGTACTTC. As protein: CASSYSWGGEQYF.

V usage is TRBV4-1 and J usage is TRBJ1-2; tentatively, D is TRBD1 (5 bases). The V and J ends lost 0 bases and 7 bases respectively, with 12 bases between them. The CDR3 consists of 14 residues. Germline values: CDR1 MGHRA, CDR2 YSYEKL. As DNA, the CDR3 is TGCGCCAGCAGCCAAGATCTAATAGGGGCTGGCTACACCTTC. Protein product: CASSQDLIGAGYTF.

The V and J genes are TRBV2 and TRBJ2-4; no firm D call. This CDR3 comprises 16 residues. CDR1 SNHLY and CDR2 FYNNEI come from the germline V gene. The ends were cut back, 3 bases at V and 6 bases at J, with 18 bases in the middle. The CDR3, as DNA: TGTGCCAGCAGTGAGATGGCCTCTACTTCACTAAACATTCAGTACTTC. Its protein is CASSEMASTSLNIQYF.

This clone has a handful of counts. The chain employs TRBV5-8 and TRBJ1-2, with D unclear. Deletions cut 9 bases from V and 6 bases from J, with 12 bases between. The germline gives CDR1 SGHTS, CDR2 YDEGEE. CDR3 length: 11 amino acids. The CDR3 nucleotides are TGTGCCATCCAGCGCTGGGATGGCTACACCTTC. Translating it yields CAIQRWDGYTF.

This chain connects TRBV7-3 to TRBJ2-5, with a tentative D call TRBD2 (6 bases). CDR1 and CDR2 from the germline V gene are SGHTA and FQGTGA. The V gene lost 5 bases and the J gene lost 3 bases, with 16 bases spanning the gap. CDR3 length equals 15 residues. The CDR3 DNA reads as TGTGCCAGCAGCACCCTTGGTTTAGCGGAAGAGACCCAGTACTTC. Translation: CASSTLGLAEETQYF.

This chain joins TRBV11-2 and TRBJ2-2; D perhaps matches TRBD2 (5 bases). Germline V gives CDR1 SGHAT, CDR2 FQNNGV. The CDR3 runs to 15 residues. Trimming left V 6 bases short and J 4 bases short, with 15 bases between. DNA for the CDR3: TGTGCCAGCAGTCTAGAGGGTTGGGGCACCGGGGAGCTGTTTTTT. As protein: CASSLEGWGTGELFF.

The CDR3 region is CASSPGGGDDEQFF. The CDR3 bases are TGTGCCAGCAGCCCAGGGGGAGGGGATGATGAGCAGTTCTTC. This chain connects TRBV14 to TRBJ2-1, with D possibly called TRBD1 or TRBD2 (7 bases each). This CDR3 spans 14 amino acids. Trimming cost V 4 bases and J 8 bases, with 15 bases left between them. The germline gives CDR1 SGHDN, CDR2 FVKESK.

The chain links TRBV15 to TRBJ1-5, with 7 bases identical to TRBD1. Unmatched junction bases numbered 2, after V lost 2 bases and J lost 1 base. The CDR3 extends over 15 amino acids. CDR1 and CDR2 (germline): LNHNV, YYDKDF (reference sequence). The CDR3 region is CATSRLTGSNQPQHF. CDR3 DNA sequence: TGTGCCACCAGCAGATTGACAGGGAGCAATCAGCCCCAGCATTTT.